Shown below are 27 T cell receptor beta chains from a single sample sequenced in a study of vaccination effects on CD4 cells after COVID-19. These receptors' targets are unknown. ViraFEST assay sequencing came after antigen-specific CD4+ T cells were expanded with viral peptide pools. Culturing for approximately 10 days preceded CD4+ T cell isolation. A PCR test confirmed that the person had SARS-CoV-2 infection between March and December 2020. Method: immunoSEQ multiplex PCR; TCRdb's copy keeps in-frame clones and lacks some. This sample carries under 80,000 clones, 73% of them seen once, and the ten largest clones take less than 5.5%. Source: CD4+ T cells from PBMCs cultured with HIV peptides, taken before COVID-19 vaccination. Subset reported: HIV-1 Nef peptide pool negative control/reference culture. The receptor set was obtained from a human donor who had a prior SARS-CoV-2 infection.

The chain carries TRBV4-1 and TRBJ1-1; D is undetermined. CDR3 length: 18 residues. V was shortened by 4 bases and J by 2 bases, with 23 bases between the two germline ends. Germline CDR1 and CDR2: MGHRA and YSYEKL. The CDR3 nucleotides are TGCGCCAGCAGCCCAATGATTTCACAAGTGAATGCAAACACTGAAGCTTTCTTT. Translated: CASSPMISQVNANTEAFF.

The chain uses TRBV7-6 and TRBJ1-5; TRBD1 might be the D (5 bases). The CDR3 is 15 residues long. CDR1 is SGHVS, CDR2 FNYEAQ, per germline. Trimming cost V 5 bases and J 4 bases, with 15 bases left between them. CDR3 coding DNA: TGTGCCAGCAGCCCTTGGCCGACAGATAATCAGCCCCAGCATTTT. It translates to CASSPWPTDNQPQHF.

The chain couples TRBV5-1 to TRBJ2-1; 9 bases agree with TRBD2. Germline V lookup: CDR1 SGHRS, CDR2 YFSETQ. The CDR3 runs to 14 residues. Unmatched junction bases numbered 5, after V lost 2 bases and J lost 8 bases. CDR3 in DNA: TGCGCCAGCAGCTTTAGCGGGAGAGGCGATGAGCAGTTCTTC. As protein: CASSFSGRGDEQFF.

V is TRBV2 and J is TRBJ1-4, with 10 bases aligning to TRBD1. Trimming removed 4 bases from V and 10 bases from J; junction bases left unmatched: 12. The CDR3 sequence is 16 residues long. Germline V gives CDR1 SNHLY, CDR2 FYNNEI. The CDR3, as DNA: TGTGCCAGCAGTGCTTACCGGGACAGGGGCATCTCAAAACTGTTTTTT. Translating it yields CASSAYRDRGISKLFF.

The chain uses TRBV4-3 and TRBJ2-5; possible D gene TRBD2, 5 bases. Germline V gene data show CDR1 as LGHNA and CDR2 as YSLEER. The CDR3 runs 17 residues. V lost 4 bases, J lost 2 bases, and 20 bases lay in between. CDR3 region: CASSRSPDWRKQETQYF. The CDR3 DNA sequence: TGCGCCAGCAGCCGATCTCCTGATTGGAGGAAGCAAGAGACCCAGTACTTC.

The chain carries TRBV29-1 and TRBJ2-1, with 10 bases aligning to TRBD1. Germline CDR1 reads SQVTM; CDR2 reads ANQGSEA. CDR3 length: 14 residues. J was trimmed by 9 bases and V by 4 bases; bases with no gene match: 9. CDR3 in amino acids: CSVVGDRGGGEQFF. For the CDR3, the DNA is TGCAGCGTTGTCGGGGACAGGGGAGGAGGTGAGCAGTTCTTC.

This clone is a singleton in its sample. V and J are TRBV5-1 and TRBJ2-7; D is perhaps TRBD2 (5 bases). Deletions cut 2 bases from V and 6 bases from J, with 15 bases between. The CDR3 is 14 amino acids. Germline values: CDR1 SGHRS, CDR2 YFSETQ. In DNA form, the CDR3 reads TGCGCCAGCAGCTTAACCTTTAACCGGGGCGAGCAGTACTTC. Protein: CASSLTFNRGEQYF.

The CDR3 DNA reads as TGTGCCAGCAGCAGGAGGACAGGGGACACCGGGGAGCTGTTTTTT. Translating gives CASSRRTGDTGELFF. The V and J genes are TRBV13 and TRBJ2-2; TRBD1 agrees at 9 bases. Germline CDR1 is PRHDT and CDR2 is FYEKMQ (reference sequence). The CDR3 sequence is 15 residues long. Unmatched junction bases numbered 4, after V lost 5 bases and J lost 3 bases.

The chain is built from TRBV3-1 (or the pseudogene TRBV3-2) and TRBJ1-2; 11 bases are a match to TRBD1. With V trimmed by 4 bases and J by 4 bases, 5 bases remained unmatched. Per germline, CDR1 LGHDT and CDR2 YNNKEL (reference sequence). The CDR3 contains 15 residues. CDR3 in DNA: TGTGCCAGCAGCCGTCGGACAGGGGGCGGCTATGGCTACACCTTC. It encodes CASSRRTGGGYGYTF.

The chain joins TRBV6-5 to TRBJ2-1; TRBD1 or TRBD2 may be the D gene (5 bases each). Germline-derived CDR1 and CDR2 are MNHEY and SVGAGI. The length of the CDR3 is 15 residues. Trimming removed 5 bases from V and 3 bases from J, with 14 bases in between. The DNA for the CDR3 is TGTGCCAGCAGTCCCGGGACCGATATCTACAATGAGCAGTTCTTC. This encodes CASSPGTDIYNEQFF.

This clone came up a few times. The rearrangement uses TRBV7-9 and TRBJ2-2; 9 nucleotides agree with TRBD2. There are 17 residues in the CDR3. With 2 bases clipped from V and 6 bases from J, the junction kept 10 bases outside the gene matches. Per the germline V gene, CDR1 is SEHNR and CDR2 is FQNEAQ (reference sequence). CDR3 region: CASSLRRREGGSGELFF. For the CDR3, the DNA is TGTGCCAGCAGCTTACGTCGGCGGGAGGGTGGGTCCGGGGAGCTGTTTTTT. Combining the CDR3 with reference TRBV7-9 and TRBJ2-2 gives the whole variable domain DTGVSQNPRHKITKRGQNVTFRCDPISEHNRLYWYRQTLGQGPEFLTYFQNEAQLEKSRLLSDRFSAERPKGSFSTLEIQRTEQGDSAMYLCASSLRRREGGSGELFFGEGSRLTVL.

This rearrangement joins TRBV15 to TRBJ1-1; D ambiguous. This CDR3 comprises 14 residues. V shed 0 bases and J shed 2 bases, with 7 bases lying between them. Looked up from germline, CDR1 is LNHNV and CDR2 is YYDKDF (reference sequence). The CDR3 region has the DNA TGTGCCACCAGCAGAGATTCGGGAAACACTGAAGCTTTCTTT. Its protein product is CATSRDSGNTEAFF.

The V call is TRBV6-1, the J call TRBJ2-2, with a tentative D call TRBD1 (5 bases). Germline CDR1 and CDR2: MNHNS and SASEGT. Trimming took off 2 bases at V and 3 bases at J, with 10 bases between the two ends. The CDR3 consists of 15 residues. CDR3 amino acids: CASSEQGVDTGELFF. In nucleotides, the CDR3 is TGTGCCAGCAGTGAACAGGGCGTAGACACCGGGGAGCTGTTTTTT.

This clone was seen only a few times. V usage is TRBV6-2 or TRBV6-3 and J usage is TRBJ2-7, with D possibly TRBD2 on 6 matching bases. Germline V gives CDR1 MNHEY, CDR2 SVGEGT. This CDR3 spans 15 amino acids. Trimming cost V 5 bases and J 3 bases, with 17 bases left between them. The CDR3 is CASSKGGGNGYEQYF. Here the CDR3 DNA reads TGTGCCAGCAGTAAGGGCGGCGGGAACGGCTACGAGCAGTACTTC.

This clone was counted a few times. The rearrangement joins TRBV3-1 (or the pseudogene TRBV3-2) to TRBJ1-2; perhaps TRBD1 as D (6 bases). Germline V gene sequence: CDR1 LGHDT, CDR2 YNNKEL (reference sequence). This CDR3 is 11 amino acids long. V dropped 1 base and J dropped 13 bases, with 10 bases sitting between them. The CDR3 protein is CASSQGGGSTF. The CDR3, as DNA: TGTGCCAGCAGCCAAGGAGGGGGGTCCACCTTC.

CDR3 protein: CAWRPRGEGPQHF. CDR3 in DNA: TGTGCCTGGAGGCCCAGGGGAGAGGGGCCCCAGCATTTT. This chain uses TRBV30 with TRBJ1-5; TRBD1 is a possible D gene (6 bases). Germline V CDR1 and CDR2: GTSNPN, SVGIG (reference sequence). The CDR3 loop spans 13 amino acids. V shed 3 bases and J shed 9 bases, with 15 bases lying between them. Full variable domain (outside the CDR3, taken from reference TRBV30 and TRBJ1-5): SQTIHQWPATLVQPVGSPLSLECTVEGTSNPNLYWYRQAAGRGLQLLFYSVGIGQISSEVPQNLSASRPQDRQFILSSKKLLLSDSGFYLCAWRPRGEGPQHFGDGTRLSIL.

This clone was counted a few times. One end of the junction is discordant with germline, which a read error may explain. The genes are TRBV7-7 and TRBJ2-7; D not certain. Germline-derived CDR1 and CDR2 are SSHAT and FNYEAQ (reference sequence). This CDR3 spans 13 amino acids. The CDR3 protein is CASSFSPSYEQYF. CDR3 bases: TGTGCTAGCAGCTTCTCCCCCTCCTACGAGCAGTACTTC. The variable domain in full, completed from reference TRBV7-7 and TRBJ2-7, reads GAGVSQSPRYKVTKRGQDVTLRCDPISSHATLYWYQQALGQGPEFLTYFNYEAQPDKSGLPSDRFSAERPEGSISTLTIQRTEQRDSAMYRCASSFSPSYEQYFGPGTRLTVT.

This clone was found once. The V gene is TRBV2, the J gene TRBJ2-3; 12 bases map to TRBD2. After removal of 5 bases from V and 2 bases from J, the junction contained 5 bases not matched to a gene. The CDR3 sequence is 16 residues long. The germline V gene has CDR1 SNHLY and CDR2 FYNNEI. In DNA form, the CDR3 reads TGTGCCAGCAGTTCGGGACTAGCGGGCTTCACAGATACGCAGTATTTT. Translating gives CASSSGLAGFTDTQYF. The whole variable domain, remainder taken from reference TRBV2 and TRBJ2-3, is EPEVTQTPSHQVTQMGQEVILRCVPISNHLYFYWYRQILGQKVEFLVSFYNNEISEKSEIFDDQFSVERPDGSNFTLKIRSTKLEDSAMYFCASSSGLAGFTDTQYFGPGTRLTVL.

V is TRBV20-1 and J is TRBJ2-3; D is unclear. The germline V gene encodes CDR1 DFQATT and CDR2 SNEGSKA (reference sequence). V lost 3 bases, J lost 2 bases, and 0 bases lay in between. The CDR3 is 10 residues long. The CDR3 nucleotides are TGCAGTGCTAGCACAGATACGCAGTATTTT. It specifies CSASTDTQYF.

The chain joins TRBV2 to TRBJ1-5; D may be TRBD1 (5 bases). Germline values: CDR1 SNHLY, CDR2 FYNNEI. This CDR3 spans 14 amino acids. Deletions cut 9 bases from V and 5 bases from J, with 17 bases between. The CDR3 region is CASMRWGEYQPQHF. DNA of the CDR3: TGTGCCAGTATGCGTTGGGGGGAATATCAGCCCCAGCATTTT. Using reference TRBV2 and TRBJ1-5 for the parts outside the CDR3, the full variable domain is EPEVTQTPSHQVTQMGQEVILRCVPISNHLYFYWYRQILGQKVEFLVSFYNNEISEKSEIFDDQFSVERPDGSNFTLKIRSTKLEDSAMYFCASMRWGEYQPQHFGDGTRLSIL.

The V call is TRBV29-1, the J call TRBJ2-3; TRBD1 might be the D (6 bases). Germline V gives CDR1 SQVTM, CDR2 ANQGSEA. Trimming took off 4 bases at V and 0 bases at J, with 14 bases between the two ends. The CDR3 runs 15 residues. The CDR3 here is CSVGGPGSSTDTQYF. Written as DNA, the CDR3 is TGCAGCGTTGGGGGGCCAGGGAGCAGCACAGATACGCAGTATTTT.

The rearrangement links TRBV27 to TRBJ1-1; TRBD1 might be the D (6 bases). The CDR3 is made up of 15 amino acids. In germline, CDR1 is MNHEY, CDR2 SMNVEV (reference sequence). The V end lost 8 bases, the J end lost 1 base, and 17 bases lay between the germline ends. The CDR3, as DNA: TGTGCCAGCTCCGACTGGGGACATAGGAACACTGAAGCTTTCTTT. This encodes CASSDWGHRNTEAFF.

The V call is TRBV29-1, the J call TRBJ2-7, with D perhaps TRBD2 (7 bases). In germline, CDR1 is SQVTM, CDR2 ANQGSEA. Trimming removed 6 bases at V and 1 base at J, with 19 bases between. This CDR3 spans 15 amino acids. This CDR3 reads CSVATGRGVSYEQYF. The CDR3, as DNA: TGCAGCGTGGCGACGGGGAGGGGGGTGTCCTACGAGCAGTACTTC.

The V and J genes are TRBV9 and TRBJ2-3; 10 bases line up with TRBD1. Germline V gene lookup returns CDR1 SGDLS and CDR2 YYNGEE. The V and J ends lost 3 bases and 5 bases, in that order; junction bases with no gene match: 9. The CDR3 loop spans 16 amino acids. The CDR3: CASSGRDRGWVDTQYF. In DNA, the CDR3 is TGTGCCAGCAGCGGCCGGGACAGGGGATGGGTAGATACGCAGTATTTT.

The chain recombines TRBV3-1 (or the pseudogene TRBV3-2) with TRBJ2-7; the D gene is possibly TRBD2 (5 bases). CDR1 is LGHDT, CDR2 YNNKEL, per germline (reference sequence). Trimming removed 7 bases from V and 6 bases from J, with 16 bases in between. The CDR3 spans 13 residues. The CDR3 coding sequence is TGTGCCAGCACCCTTTCTAGCTCTGCCGAGCAGTACTTC. Protein product: CASTLSSSAEQYF.

J is TRBJ1-1 and V is TRBV19; 7 bases map to TRBD1. Per the germline V gene, CDR1 is LNHDA and CDR2 is SQIVND (reference sequence). This CDR3 has 14 amino acids. V shed 3 bases, J shed 4 bases, and the junction held 5 bases outside the gene matches. The CDR3, as DNA: TGTGCCAGTAGTATGACAGGGAGGAGCACTGAAGCTTTCTTT. This encodes CASSMTGRSTEAFF.

The chain employs TRBV2 and TRBJ1-1; 8 nucleotides agree with TRBD1. Trimming at V came to 4 bases and at J to 8 bases, leaving 9 bases not matched to a gene. CDR1 and CDR2 from the germline V gene are SNHLY and FYNNEI. The CDR3 has 14 residues. The CDR3 reads CASSGSYRTGEAFF. The CDR3 coding sequence is TGTGCCAGCAGTGGGTCATACAGGACAGGGGAAGCTTTCTTT. Full variable domain (remainder filled in from reference TRBV2 and TRBJ1-1): EPEVTQTPSHQVTQMGQEVILRCVPISNHLYFYWYRQILGQKVEFLVSFYNNEISEKSEIFDDQFSVERPDGSNFTLKIRSTKLEDSAMYFCASSGSYRTGEAFFGQGTRLTVV.